The 15 T cell receptor beta chains below were found in one sample sequenced in a study of T cell repertoires in cytomegalovirus infection. TCRdb called the reads again in MiXCR, with one record for every CDR3 protein. This sample carries some 150,000 distinct CDR3 sequences, less than 25% of them seen once, and the ten largest clones take approximately 11%. Sequenced sample: PBMCs. The receptors shown here come from a human donor in good health (CMV status not recorded). Some clones in this sample may be carry-over from other donors' samples.

In its sample, this clonotype was seen many times. The chain combines TRBV7-9 with TRBJ2-2, with TRBD2 matching over 8 bases. Germline V CDR1 and CDR2: SEHNR, FQNEAQ (reference sequence). There are 15 residues in the CDR3. After removal of 6 bases from V and 5 bases from J, the junction contained 8 bases not matched to a gene. For the CDR3, the DNA is TGTGCCAGCAGATCCCAGCGGGGGAGGACCGGGGAGCTGTTTTTT. Amino acid sequence: CASRSQRGRTGELFF.

The J gene is TRBJ2-2, the V gene TRBV11-2; D unclear. Trimming pared 1 base from V and 8 bases from J, leaving 11 bases between. The CDR3 totals 14 residues. Germline V gene sequence: CDR1 SGHAT, CDR2 FQNNGV. DNA of the CDR3: TGTGCCAGCAGCTTAGTCGCGGCGGAAGGGGAGCTGTTTTTT. Protein product: CASSLVAAEGELFF. The whole variable domain, filled in from reference TRBV11-2 and TRBJ2-2, reads EAGVAQSPRYKIIEKRQSVAFWCNPISGHATLYWYQQILGQGPKLLIQFQNNGVVDDSQLPKDRFSAERLKGVDSTLKIQPAKLEDSAVYLCASSLVAAEGELFFGEGSRLTVL.

The V gene is TRBV6-1, the J gene TRBJ1-5; 9 bases match TRBD1. The germline V gene encodes CDR1 MNHNS and CDR2 SASEGT. The CDR3 consists of 15 residues. Trimming removed 6 bases from V and 8 bases from J; junction bases left unmatched: 11. CDR3 residues: CASREDRGCDKPQHF. Here the CDR3 DNA reads TGTGCCAGCAGGGAGGACAGGGGTTGTGATAAGCCCCAGCATTTT.

This clonotype came up many times. V gene TRBV12-3 or TRBV12-4 combines with J gene TRBJ2-1; 11 bases line up with TRBD2. The V segment lost 8 bases and the J segment 4 bases; nucleotides outside the gene matches: 1. This CDR3 is 13 amino acids long. The CDR3 nucleotides read TGTGCCAGCGGGACTAGCGGTTACAATGAGCAGTTCTTC. The encoded protein is CASGTSGYNEQFF.

V usage is TRBV28 and J usage is TRBJ2-5; 8 nucleotides line up with TRBD1. The trim removed 6 bases at V and 5 bases at J, leaving 5 bases unmatched. CDR1 MDHEN and CDR2 SYDVKM come from the germline V gene. CDR3 length: 13 amino acids. The CDR3 DNA reads as TGTGCCAGCAGCCTGGGACAGGTCGAGACCCAGTACTTC. It yields the protein CASSLGQVETQYF.

This clonotype has more than one count but fewer than ten. A much larger clone lies one base from this, so it may be a read error. The chain employs TRBV7-8 and TRBJ2-7; 9 bases match TRBD1. This CDR3 has 14 amino acids. Germline trimming cut 1 base from V and 3 bases from J; bases unmatched to any gene: 1. Per germline, CDR1 SGHVS and CDR2 FQNEAQ. CDR3 sequence (DNA): TGTGCCAGCAGCTTAGGACAGGGGGACTACGAGCAGTACTTC. Encoded protein: CASSLGQGDYEQYF.

This clonotype showed up just a few times. The chain recombines TRBV4-2 with TRBJ2-1, with D uncertain. V lost 0 bases and J 0 bases, leaving 9 bases between the germline ends. The CDR3 is made up of 16 amino acids. CDR1 LGHNA and CDR2 YNFKEQ come from the germline V gene. CDR3: CASSQDVTFSYNEQFF. The CDR3 nucleotides are TGTGCCAGCAGCCAAGATGTAACATTCTCCTACAATGAGCAGTTCTTC.

In this sample, this clonotype turned up many times. This chain uses TRBV7-3 with TRBJ2-2; 10 bases match TRBD2. The CDR3 totals 17 residues. From germline, CDR1 is SGHTA and CDR2 FQGTGA. The trim removed 5 bases at V and 2 bases at J, leaving 8 bases unmatched. CDR3 DNA sequence: TGTGCCAGCAGCGTAGGTCCTAGCGGGGGAAACACCGGGGAGCTGTTTTTT. It specifies CASSVGPSGGNTGELFF.

This clonotype occurred a few times. The rearrangement uses TRBV5-1 and TRBJ2-3, with D hard to call. In germline, CDR1 is SGHRS, CDR2 YFSETQ. CDR3 length equals 13 residues. Trimming pared 7 bases from V and 1 base from J, leaving 10 bases between. This CDR3 reads CASAQVGTDTQYF. The CDR3 bases are TGCGCCAGCGCCCAGGTCGGCACAGATACGCAGTATTTT.

This clonotype has just a few counts. V and J are TRBV29-1 and TRBJ1-2; D not certain. Trimming left V 7 bases short and J 5 bases short, with 11 bases between. CDR1 and CDR2 from the germline V gene are SQVTM and ANQGSEA. The length of the CDR3 is 11 residues. CDR3 amino acids: CSATIGYGYTF. The CDR3, as DNA: TGCAGCGCCACGATAGGGTATGGCTACACCTTC. The whole variable domain, remainder taken from reference TRBV29-1 and TRBJ1-2, is SAVISQKPSRDICQRGTSLTIQCQVDSQVTMMFWYRQQPGQSLTLIATANQGSEATYESGFVIDKFPISRPNLTFSTLTVSNMSPEDSSIYLCSATIGYGYTFGSGTRLTVV.

This clonotype has ten or more counts. This chain joins TRBV11-2 and TRBJ2-7; a possible D gene is TRBD1 (5 bases). This CDR3 has 12 amino acids. V was trimmed by 5 bases and J by 3 bases, leaving 8 bases between them. Germline V CDR1 and CDR2: SGHAT, FQNNGV. CDR3 sequence reads: CASSQDNYEQYF. Here the CDR3 DNA reads TGTGCCAGCAGCCAGGACAACTACGAGCAGTACTTC.

The V call is TRBV11-3, the J call TRBJ2-3; 7 positions match TRBD1. Germline CDR1 reads SGHNT; CDR2 reads YENEEA. V lost 5 bases and J lost 2; bases outside the gene matches: 4. This CDR3 contains 14 residues. CDR3 nucleotides: TGTGCCAGCAGCCAGACAGGGACCACAGATACGCAGTATTTT. It translates to CASSQTGTTDTQYF.

This clonotype was observed many times. This sequence joins TRBV7-8 and TRBJ2-3; perhaps TRBD2 as D (5 bases). CDR1 is SGHVS, CDR2 FQNEAQ, per germline. Trimming left V 5 bases short and J 7 bases short, with 10 bases between. The CDR3 extends over 12 amino acids. The CDR3 loop reads CASSPDGNTQYF. DNA of the CDR3: TGTGCCAGCAGCCCGGACGGGAATACGCAGTATTTT.

The rearrangement joins TRBV7-6 to TRBJ2-7; maybe TRBD1 (6 bases). Trimming removed 5 bases at V and 1 base at J, with 18 bases between. This CDR3 contains 16 residues. Germline CDR1 is SGHVS and CDR2 is FNYEAQ. The CDR3 loop is CASSIMGHGQSYEQYF. The DNA for the CDR3 is TGTGCCAGCAGCATTATGGGACATGGACAGTCCTACGAGCAGTACTTC.

This clonotype was observed at least ten times. The gene calls are TRBV4-1 and TRBJ1-1, with D perhaps TRBD1 (6 bases). Germline V lookup: CDR1 MGHRA, CDR2 YSYEKL. The CDR3 has 15 residues. Trimming shortened V by 3 bases and J by 1 base, and 12 bases separated the two germline ends. The CDR3 here is CASSQPRDKNTEAFF. As DNA, the CDR3 is TGCGCCAGCAGCCAGCCTCGGGACAAGAACACTGAAGCTTTCTTT.